This is a list of T cell receptor beta chains from one sample in a study of response to subunit inactivated influenza vaccine. One entry per CDR3 protein, called by TCRdb with MiXCR from the RT-PCR reads. Among 500,000 to 600,000 distinct CDR3 sequences, 7.5% to 8.5% were seen once, and the ten largest hold approximately 13%. Sequences were derived from PBMCs from blood, sampled around 25 months after vaccination. Source of these receptors: a man between 50 and 69 years old who received an inactivated influenza vaccine. Each CDR3 is given with its conserved first and last residue. A D gene is named only where the DNA matches it firmly. Clone size is given for some rows only: seen once, a few or many times, or a class if the clone is expanded.

CDR3 protein: CSAYPQGPNYGYTF
CDR3 DNA: TGCAGTGCCTATCCCCAGGGGCCTAACTATGGCTACACCTTC
J gene: TRBJ1-2
D gene: .
V gene: TRBV20-1
clone size: many

CDR3 protein: CASSFGTSDTPSRAEQFF
CDR3 DNA: TGTGCCAGCAGCTTCGGGACTAGCGACACACCCTCTAGGGCCGAGCAGTTCTTC
J gene: TRBJ2-1
D gene: TRBD2
V gene: TRBV11-2
clone size: few

CDR3 protein: CATSRVPMTRSNQPQHF
CDR3 DNA: TGTGCCACCAGCAGAGTCCCAATGACAAGGAGCAATCAGCCCCAGCATTTT
J gene: TRBJ1-5
D gene: .
V gene: TRBV15
clone size: .

CDR3 protein: CASSTPTVTYEQYF
CDR3 DNA: TGTGCCAGCAGTACACCGACAGTGACCTACGAGCAGTACTTC
J gene: TRBJ2-7
D gene: .
V gene: TRBV28
clone size: many

CDR3 protein: CASSQEDSIAKNIQYF
CDR3 DNA: TGCGCCAGCAGCCAAGAGGACAGTATAGCCAAAAACATTCAGTACTTC
J gene: TRBJ2-4
D gene: .
V gene: TRBV4-1
clone size: .

CDR3 protein: CSARLAATRVSSYNEQFF
CDR3 DNA: TGCAGTGCTAGATTAGCGGCAACCCGGGTCAGCTCCTACAATGAGCAGTTCTTC
J gene: TRBJ2-1
D gene: .
V gene: TRBV20-1
clone size: many

CDR3 protein: CASSANPGGNQPQHF
CDR3 DNA: TGTGCCAGCAGCGCCAACCCCGGGGGAAATCAGCCCCAGCATTTT
J gene: TRBJ1-5
D gene: .
V gene: TRBV7-2
clone size: many

CDR3 protein: CASSQFVTDTQYF
CDR3 DNA: TGTGCCAGCAGTCAGTTCGTCACAGATACGCAGTATTTT
J gene: TRBJ2-3
D gene: .
V gene: TRBV27
clone size: few

CDR3 protein: CASSPAQGAFMEAFF
CDR3 DNA: TGTGCCAGCTCACCGGCACAGGGGGCGTTTATGGAAGCTTTCTTT
J gene: TRBJ1-1
D gene: TRBD1
V gene: TRBV18
clone size: few

CDR3 protein: CASSQDNEKLFF
CDR3 DNA: TGCGCCAGCAGCCAAGATAATGAAAAACTGTTTTTT
J gene: TRBJ1-4
D gene: .
V gene: TRBV4-1
clone size: many

CDR3 protein: CASSERGARHSPLHF
CDR3 DNA: TGTGCCAGCAGCGAGAGAGGGGCGCGGCATTCACCCCTCCACTTT
J gene: TRBJ1-6
D gene: .
V gene: TRBV3-1
clone size: few

CDR3 protein: CASSVGGRDTIYF
CDR3 DNA: TGTGCCAGCAGCGTAGGAGGCCGGGACACCATATATTTT
J gene: TRBJ1-3
D gene: .
V gene: TRBV9
clone size: few

CDR3 protein: CASKDRSSYNSPLHF
CDR3 DNA: TGTGCCAGCAAGGACAGAAGCTCCTATAATTCACCCCTCCACTTT
J gene: TRBJ1-6
D gene: .
V gene: TRBV2
clone size: few

CDR3 protein: CSARGLGGSQPQHF
CDR3 DNA: TGCAGTGCTAGAGGGCTGGGAGGAAGTCAGCCCCAGCATTTT
J gene: TRBJ1-5
D gene: .
V gene: TRBV20-1
clone size: few

CDR3 protein: CASSLDMGPSYEQYF
CDR3 DNA: TGTGCCAGCAGCTTAGATATGGGCCCCTCCTACGAGCAGTACTTC
J gene: TRBJ2-7
D gene: .
V gene: TRBV11-2
clone size: many

CDR3 protein: CASRLTGESTSSYNEQFF
CDR3 DNA: TGCGCCAGCAGATTGACAGGGGAATCGACTAGCTCCTACAATGAGCAGTTCTTC
J gene: TRBJ2-1
D gene: TRBD1
V gene: TRBV5-1
clone size: few

CDR3 protein: CASSPGGMTAYEQYF
CDR3 DNA: TGCGCCAGCAGCCCAGGCGGAATGACCGCCTACGAGCAGTACTTC
J gene: TRBJ2-7
D gene: .
V gene: TRBV5-1
clone size: few

CDR3 protein: CASSLLQEQFF
CDR3 DNA: TGTGCCAGCAGTTTACTCCAGGAGCAGTTCTTC
J gene: TRBJ2-1
D gene: .
V gene: TRBV12-3/TRBV12-4
clone size: many

CDR3 protein: CAISVQSGAAEQFF
CDR3 DNA: TGTGCCATCAGTGTACAGTCGGGAGCCGCTGAGCAGTTCTTC
J gene: TRBJ2-1
D gene: .
V gene: TRBV10-3
clone size: .

CDR3 protein: CASSSNAGLATYEQYF
CDR3 DNA: TGTGCCAGCAGTTCGAACGCGGGACTAGCGACCTACGAGCAGTACTTC
J gene: TRBJ2-7
D gene: TRBD2
V gene: TRBV28
clone size: many

CDR3 protein: CASSPLRGLTQETQYF
CDR3 DNA: TGTGCCAGCAGCCCTCTTAGGGGACTCACTCAAGAGACCCAGTACTTC
J gene: TRBJ2-5
D gene: .
V gene: TRBV7-9
clone size: .

CDR3 protein: CASSPAAGTRNEQFF
CDR3 DNA: TGTGCCAGCTCACCAGCTGCCGGGACCCGGAATGAGCAGTTCTTC
J gene: TRBJ2-1
D gene: .
V gene: TRBV18
clone size: few

CDR3 protein: CASSLDRRGGGFF
CDR3 DNA: TGTGCCAGCAGCTTAGATCGGCGCGGAGGGGGATTCTTC
J gene: TRBJ2-1
D gene: .
V gene: TRBV11-2
clone size: many

CDR3 protein: CAGRGYNSPLHF
CDR3 DNA: TGTGCCGGTCGGGGCTATAATTCACCCCTCCACTTT
J gene: TRBJ1-6
D gene: .
V gene: TRBV28
clone size: .

CDR3 protein: CASSFGSTSRRDGYTF
CDR3 DNA: TGTGCCAGCAGTTTCGGTAGTACATCCCGACGTGATGGCTACACCTTC
J gene: TRBJ1-2
D gene: .
V gene: TRBV28
clone size: .

CDR3 protein: CASSFQGPNQPQHF
CDR3 DNA: TGTGCCAGCAGTTTTCAGGGGCCCAATCAGCCCCAGCATTTT
J gene: TRBJ1-5
D gene: .
V gene: TRBV12-3/TRBV12-4
clone size: many

CDR3 protein: CASSLNLRPEAFF
CDR3 DNA: TGTGCCAGCTCCCTAAACCTCCGTCCCGAAGCTTTCTTT
J gene: TRBJ1-1
D gene: .
V gene: TRBV28
clone size: many

CDR3 protein: CASSVGTGIQTQYF
CDR3 DNA: TGTGCCAGCAGCGTAGGGACAGGGATTCAGACCCAGTACTTC
J gene: TRBJ2-5
D gene: TRBD1
V gene: TRBV9
clone size: .

CDR3 protein: CASSQRTSGGPYNEQFF
CDR3 DNA: TGCGCCAGCAGCCAGCGGACTAGCGGGGGCCCATACAATGAGCAGTTCTTC
J gene: TRBJ2-1
D gene: TRBD2
V gene: TRBV4-3
clone size: many

CDR3 protein: CSSSSRANYGYTF
CDR3 DNA: TGTTCCAGCAGTTCCAGAGCTAACTATGGCTACACCTTC
J gene: TRBJ1-2
D gene: .
V gene: TRBV5-4
clone size: .

CDR3 protein: CASSVAGGRGNYGYTF
CDR3 DNA: TGTGCCAGCAGTGTCGCCGGGGGGAGGGGTAACTATGGCTACACCTTC
J gene: TRBJ1-2
D gene: .
V gene: TRBV12-3/TRBV12-4
clone size: .

CDR3 protein: CASSPGQNTEAFF
CDR3 DNA: TGTGCCAGCTCACCGGGACAGAACACTGAAGCTTTCTTT
J gene: TRBJ1-1
D gene: .
V gene: TRBV18
clone size: many

CDR3 protein: CSAALGGVINEQFF
CDR3 DNA: TGCAGTGCCGCTTTAGGGGGAGTAATTAATGAGCAGTTCTTC
J gene: TRBJ2-1
D gene: .
V gene: TRBV20-1
clone size: many

CDR3 protein: CASSSVGGSYEQYF
CDR3 DNA: TGTGCCAGCAGTTCCGTCGGGGGCAGCTACGAGCAGTACTTC
J gene: TRBJ2-7
D gene: .
V gene: TRBV6-2/TRBV6-3
clone size: .

CDR3 protein: CSATSGGNSYNEQFF
CDR3 DNA: TGCAGTGCTACTAGCGGGGGAAACTCCTACAATGAGCAGTTCTTC
J gene: TRBJ2-1
D gene: TRBD2
V gene: TRBV20-1
clone size: few

CDR3 protein: CASSQGFLNQPQHF
CDR3 DNA: TGTGCCAGCAGCCAAGGTTTTTTAAATCAGCCCCAGCATTTT
J gene: TRBJ1-5
D gene: .
V gene: TRBV3-1
clone size: few

CDR3 protein: CASSQGRTVGGYTF
CDR3 DNA: TGTGCCAGCAGCCAAGGTAGAACAGTCGGTGGCTACACCTTC
J gene: TRBJ1-2
D gene: .
V gene: TRBV3-1
clone size: .

CDR3 protein: CASSSSAHTEAFF
CDR3 DNA: TGTGCCAGCAGCTCGTCGGCCCACACTGAAGCTTTCTTT
J gene: TRBJ1-1
D gene: .
V gene: TRBV7-9
clone size: many

CDR3 protein: CASSPPRYWNEQFF
CDR3 DNA: TGTGCCAGCTCACCACCCAGATATTGGAATGAGCAGTTCTTC
J gene: TRBJ2-1
D gene: .
V gene: TRBV18
clone size: .

CDR3 protein: CSATRTSGPEEQFF
CDR3 DNA: TGCAGTGCCACCAGGACTAGCGGACCGGAAGAGCAGTTCTTC
J gene: TRBJ2-1
D gene: TRBD2
V gene: TRBV20-1
clone size: .

CDR3 protein: CASSFGTQDEKLFF
CDR3 DNA: TGCGCCAGCAGCTTCGGGACACAGGACGAAAAACTGTTTTTT
J gene: TRBJ1-4
D gene: .
V gene: TRBV5-1
clone size: .

CDR3 protein: CSVHRGLYGYTF
CDR3 DNA: TGCAGCGTTCACAGGGGCCTCTATGGCTACACCTTC
J gene: TRBJ1-2
D gene: TRBD1
V gene: TRBV29-1
clone size: .

CDR3 protein: CASSPGTGYPYEQYF
CDR3 DNA: TGCGCCAGCAGCCCGGGGACAGGGTATCCCTACGAGCAGTACTTC
J gene: TRBJ2-7
D gene: TRBD1
V gene: TRBV4-1
clone size: many

CDR3 protein: CASSYSTGQLFYGYTF
CDR3 DNA: TGTGCCAGCAGTTACTCGACAGGACAGCTATTCTATGGCTACACCTTC
J gene: TRBJ1-2
D gene: .
V gene: TRBV6-5
clone size: .

CDR3 protein: CSARRGLDQPQHF
CDR3 DNA: TGCAGTGCCCGGAGGGGGCTTGATCAGCCCCAGCATTTT
J gene: TRBJ1-5
D gene: TRBD1
V gene: TRBV20-1
clone size: .

CDR3 protein: CASSLDGTGGKNIQYF
CDR3 DNA: TGTGCCAGCAGCTTAGACGGGACAGGGGGCAAAAACATTCAGTACTTC
J gene: TRBJ2-4
D gene: TRBD1
V gene: TRBV7-9
clone size: few

CDR3 protein: CASSLGQTSGKDTQYF
CDR3 DNA: TGTGCCAGCAGTTTGGGACAGACTAGCGGGAAAGATACGCAGTATTTT
J gene: TRBJ2-3
D gene: TRBD2
V gene: TRBV27
clone size: .

CDR3 protein: CASNLSPDGLTNTGELFF
CDR3 DNA: TGTGCCAGCAACCTAAGCCCGGACGGATTAACGAACACCGGGGAGCTGTTTTTT
J gene: TRBJ2-2
D gene: .
V gene: TRBV11-1
clone size: many

CDR3 protein: CASSVAGDTQYF
CDR3 DNA: TGTGCCAGCAGCGTAGCAGGAGATACGCAGTATTTT
J gene: TRBJ2-3
D gene: .
V gene: TRBV9
clone size: many

CDR3 protein: CASSLSIKRQGSGNTIYF
CDR3 DNA: TGTGCCAGCAGCTTATCGATTAAACGGCAAGGCTCTGGAAACACCATATATTTT
J gene: TRBJ1-3
D gene: .
V gene: TRBV7-6
clone size: many

CDR3 protein: CASSIFRNNEQFF
CDR3 DNA: TGTGCCAGTAGTATATTTAGGAACAATGAGCAGTTCTTC
J gene: TRBJ2-1
D gene: .
V gene: TRBV19
clone size: many

CDR3 protein: CASSSPGHQYF
CDR3 DNA: TGTGCCAGCAGCTCCCCGGGACACCAGTACTTC
J gene: TRBJ2-5
D gene: .
V gene: TRBV11-2
clone size: few

CDR3 protein: CASSSVNQPQHF
CDR3 DNA: TGTGCCAGCAGTTCCGTCAATCAGCCCCAGCATTTT
J gene: TRBJ1-5
D gene: .
V gene: TRBV6-5
clone size: many

CDR3 protein: CASSPAGGSYEQYF
CDR3 DNA: TGTGCCAGCAGCCCAGCGGGAGGGTCCTACGAGCAGTACTTC
J gene: TRBJ2-7
D gene: TRBD2
V gene: TRBV3-1
clone size: many

CDR3 protein: CASSQDSLAPYNEQFF
CDR3 DNA: TGCGCCAGCAGCCAAGATTCCCTAGCACCCTACAATGAGCAGTTCTTC
J gene: TRBJ2-1
D gene: .
V gene: TRBV4-3
clone size: many